What follows is one T cell receptor beta chain and its context. Its specificity is not known. V lost 2 bases and J 6 bases, leaving 13 bases between the germline ends. CDR3 size: 15 residues. Looked up from germline, CDR1 is MDHEN and CDR2 is SYDVKM. The sample comes from a study of cytomegalovirus exposure and HLA in healthy donors. General observations from the study: While the bulk of TCR sequences proved rare, some public TCRs turned up in many donors.

Clones were sequenced by immunoSEQ multiplex PCR, and TCRdb holds only the in-frame ones, with some missing. The data hold 110,000 or so clones, with approximately 91% observed a single time. This chain uses TRBV28 with TRBJ2-2; D ambiguous. The sample consisted of PBMCs. The receptor was isolated from a woman between 18 and 30 years old in good health and CMV-seronegative. The CDR3 DNA is TGTGCCAGCAGTTTAGAGCACGGGTCGGCCGGGGAGCTGTTTTTT. It specifies CASSLEHGSAGELFF.